This T cell receptor (beta chain) was captured by sequencing in a study of metastatic and nonmetastatic thyroid tumors. On the study more broadly: Across blood and tumor or nodule tissue, repertoires from malignant and benign thyroid patients were compared with one another. Study findings and constraints: Malignant thyroid tumors reportedly exceeded benign nodules significantly in TCR beta diversity, with the difference appearing in blood and tumor.

Germline-derived CDR1 and CDR2 are SGHRS and YFSETQ. V lost 5 bases, J lost 4 bases, and 15 bases lay in between. The CDR3 length is 14 residues. TCRdb re-called clones via MiXCR from the PCR reads. The data show approximately 30,000 clones, about a sixth seen once. Notes on this clone: Its antigen is unidentified.

Thyroid surgery had not been preceded by any treatment in any patient. Sample: blood. This clonotype was obtained from a female donor with papillary thyroid cancer or a benign thyroid nodule (not recorded which). Some clones in this sample may be carry-over from other donors' samples. The V call is TRBV5-1, the J call TRBJ1-1; tentatively, D is TRBD1 (6 bases). The CDR3 reads CASRSTGPTTEAFF. CDR3 DNA sequence: TGCGCCAGCAGGTCCACAGGGCCGACCACTGAAGCTTTCTTT.